Listed here are 19 T cell receptor beta chains from one sample, sequenced in a study of cytomegalovirus exposure and HLA in healthy donors. Generated by immunoSEQ multiplex PCR, the TCRdb table keeps only in-frame clones and is missing some. The sample has some 210,000 clones, over 80% seen once. Specimen: PBMCs. The source is a woman aged 18-29 years in good health and CMV-seronegative.

The chain links TRBV2 to TRBJ1-1; D uncertain. Germline V gene lookup returns CDR1 SNHLY and CDR2 FYNNEI. This CDR3 has 13 amino acids. V lost 3 bases, J lost 1 base, and 6 bases lay in between. CDR3 nucleotides: TGTGCCAGCAGTGAGTATCAGAACACTGAAGCTTTCTTT. Amino acids: CASSEYQNTEAFF.

As DNA, the CDR3 is TGTGCCAGCAGTTTTACCGGGGATGGCTACACCTTC. This translates into CASSFTGDGYTF. The chain is built from TRBV28 and TRBJ1-2; D is unclear. This CDR3 spans 12 amino acids. Germline-derived CDR1 and CDR2 are MDHEN and SYDVKM. With 3 bases removed from V and 6 bases from J, the gap between germline ends came to 8 bases.

This clone was observed a handful of times. This chain links TRBV4-1 with TRBJ1-5, with unresolved D. The CDR3 is 13 amino acids. Trimming cost V 4 bases and J 7 bases, with 11 bases left between them. Germline assignment: CDR1 MGHRA and CDR2 YSYEKL. In DNA, the CDR3 is TGCGCCAGCAGCCTAATGGAGGAACAGCCCCAGCATTTT. Translation gives CASSLMEEQPQHF.

This chain uses TRBV5-8 with TRBJ1-1, with D unclear. Germline CDR1 is SGHTS and CDR2 is YDEGEE. The CDR3 extends over 14 amino acids. Trimming shortened V by 1 base and J by 5 bases, and 12 bases separated the two germline ends. The CDR3 loop is CASSLIGPGTEAFF. The CDR3 coding sequence is TGTGCCAGCAGCTTGATAGGGCCAGGAACTGAAGCTTTCTTT.

The chain couples TRBV9 to TRBJ2-2, with a possible D match to TRBD2 (5 bases). The CDR3 spans 16 residues. The germline V gene has CDR1 SGDLS and CDR2 YYNGEE. V shed 2 bases and J shed 5 bases, with 16 bases lying between them. The CDR3 loop is CASSVWTEAPTGELFF. The CDR3 bases are TGTGCCAGCAGCGTTTGGACGGAGGCCCCAACCGGGGAGCTGTTTTTT.

The chain joins TRBV6-6 to TRBJ1-2; D remains ambiguous. This CDR3 spans 15 amino acids. The V and J ends lost 2 bases and 2 bases respectively, with 12 bases between them. From germline, CDR1 is MNHNY and CDR2 SVGAGI (reference sequence). The CDR3 protein is CASSYAPDLNYGYTF. The CDR3 DNA is TGTGCCAGCAGTTACGCCCCGGACTTAAACTATGGCTACACCTTC.

This rearrangement joins TRBV30 to TRBJ1-6; no reliable D call. The V gene's germline CDR1 is GTSNPN and CDR2 SVGIG (reference sequence). The CDR3 loop spans 14 amino acids. V lost 0 bases to trimming and J lost 12 bases, with 15 bases between them. The DNA of the CDR3 is TGTGCCTGGAGTGTTTCATCCACCCGGGGACCCCTCCACTTT. Its translation: CAWSVSSTRGPLHF.

The chain has TRBV15 and TRBJ2-2, with D tentatively TRBD1 (6 bases). Germline values: CDR1 LNHNV, CDR2 YYDKDF (reference sequence). The CDR3 is made up of 17 amino acids. Between the trimmed V and J ends, which lost 5 bases and 2 bases, there was a span of 18 bases. The CDR3 spells CATSPLTGRRNTGELFF. Written as DNA, the CDR3 is TGTGCCACCAGCCCCTTAACAGGGAGACGTAACACCGGGGAGCTGTTTTTT.

The chain recombines TRBV18 with TRBJ2-2; possible D gene TRBD1, 5 bases. The V gene's germline CDR1 is KGHSH and CDR2 LQKENI. V was clipped by 4 bases and J by 3 bases, with 9 bases between them. The CDR3 has 14 residues. The CDR3 DNA sequence: TGTGCCAGCTCACGGACAAAAGACACCGGGGAGCTGTTTTTT. This translates into CASSRTKDTGELFF.

This clone was counted a single time. This chain uses TRBV6-5 with TRBJ1-1, with D unclear. This CDR3 comprises 14 residues. Germline V gene data show CDR1 as MNHEY and CDR2 as SVGAGI. V was cut by 0 bases and J by 10 bases, with 15 bases left in between. CDR3 bases: TGTGCCAGCAGTTACTCTAAGGGTGGGATGGGAGCTTTCTTT. Protein product: CASSYSKGGMGAFF.

V and J are TRBV6-6 and TRBJ2-7; 7 nucleotides agree with TRBD2. In germline, CDR1 is MNHNY, CDR2 SVGAGI (reference sequence). Losses at the gene ends were 5 bases for V and 2 bases for J; bases not matched to a gene: 3. CDR3 length: 13 residues. CDR3 sequence (DNA): TGTGCCAGCAGTACTAGCGAGGCCTACGAGCAGTACTTC. Translating gives CASSTSEAYEQYF.

The chain has TRBV30 and TRBJ2-3, with a weak D call TRBD2 (6 bases). This CDR3 region has 14 residues. Trimming took off 3 bases at V and 4 bases at J, with 14 bases between the two ends. Germline values: CDR1 GTSNPN, CDR2 SVGIG (reference sequence). The CDR3 spells CAWRHGSGADTQYF. DNA for the CDR3: TGTGCCTGGAGACACGGGAGCGGCGCAGATACGCAGTATTTT.

The gene calls are TRBV29-1 and TRBJ1-2; D not certain. The CDR3 is 12 residues long. V lost 3 bases and J lost 2, with 7 bases in between. Per germline, CDR1 SQVTM and CDR2 ANQGSEA. In DNA, the CDR3 is TGCAGCGTTGAGTTCGGAAACTATGGCTACACCTTC. This encodes CSVEFGNYGYTF.

This chain links TRBV2 with TRBJ1-4, with a possible D match to TRBD1 (6 bases). V was pared by 6 bases and J by 8 bases, with 16 bases between. Germline-derived CDR1 and CDR2 are SNHLY and FYNNEI. This CDR3 is built from 14 residues. In DNA, the CDR3 is TGTGCCAGCAGGTATCCTTCAGGGGTAGAAAAACTGTTTTTT. Protein: CASRYPSGVEKLFF.

CDR3 DNA sequence: TGTGCCAGCAGTTTCCGGCTAGCGGGCTCTCCTTACAATGAGCAGTTCTTC. This gives the protein CASSFRLAGSPYNEQFF. The J gene is TRBJ2-1, the V gene TRBV27, with TRBD2 identical over 8 bases. The germline V gene has CDR1 MNHEY and CDR2 SMNVEV (reference sequence). This CDR3 comprises 17 residues. The junction had 11 bases not matched to a gene; V was cut back by 3 bases and J by 4 bases.

This chain links TRBV29-1 with TRBJ2-1, with TRBD2 matching over 9 bases. V trimming: 5 bases; J trimming: 5 bases; junction bases outside the gene matches: 4. Germline CDR1 and CDR2: SQVTM and ANQGSEA. There are 13 residues in the CDR3. In DNA form, the CDR3 reads TGCAGCGTTTCCTCTAGCGGGGACAATGAGCAGTTCTTC. Residues: CSVSSSGDNEQFF.

The rearrangement links TRBV5-1 to TRBJ2-2; D uncertain. The CDR3 is made up of 14 amino acids. V was clipped by 3 bases and J by 2 bases, with 8 bases between them. Germline V lookup: CDR1 SGHRS, CDR2 YFSETQ. For the CDR3, the DNA is TGCGCCAGCAGCTCGGACCGAAACACCGGGGAGCTGTTTTTT. This translates into CASSSDRNTGELFF.

Comment on this clone: One end of the junction fails to match germline, which may point to a read error. The V and J genes are TRBV6-9 and TRBJ2-1, with 7 bases identical to TRBD2. Germline V CDR1 and CDR2: MNHGY, SVAAGI. This CDR3 is 18 amino acids long. The CDR3 is CASSYSPLTREGYNEQFF. The DNA for the CDR3 is TGTGCCAGCAGCTATTCCCCCCTGACCAGGGAGGGGTACAATGAGCAGTTCTTC.

V and J are TRBV19 and TRBJ2-3, with TRBD2 as a possible D gene (6 bases). V was clipped by 7 bases and J by 5 bases, with 13 bases between them. Germline CDR1 LNHDA, CDR2 SQIVND (reference sequence). The CDR3 loop spans 13 amino acids. CDR3 loop: CASTKTSIDTQYF. The CDR3 DNA follows: TGTGCCAGTACTAAGACTAGTATAGATACGCAGTATTTT.